The 29 T cell receptor beta chains below were found in one sample sequenced in a study of cytomegalovirus exposure and HLA in healthy donors. The primer mix had 60 Vbeta and 13 Jbeta primers. The data were produced by immunoSEQ multiplex PCR, yet TCRdb's version contains in-frame clones alone and is incomplete. The sample has around 200,000 clones; about 80% are singletons. Sequencing used PBMCs. Receptors were obtained from a woman aged 60-70 years in good health and CMV-seropositive.

This clone has more than one count but fewer than ten. This chain connects TRBV6-5 to TRBJ2-1; D may be TRBD2 (6 bases). CDR1 is MNHEY and CDR2 is SVGAGI in the germline V gene. The ends were cut back, 7 bases at V and 5 bases at J, with 12 bases in the middle. The CDR3 loop spans 13 amino acids. The CDR3 bases are TGTGCCAGCATTGGGAGGTCGAACAATGAGCAGTTCTTC. Translated, it gives CASIGRSNNEQFF.

This clone came up a few times. The gene calls are TRBV5-1 and TRBJ1-1; D possibly corresponds to TRBD1 (6 bases). The CDR3 length is 15 residues. CDR1 is SGHRS, CDR2 YFSETQ, per germline. V was shortened by 2 bases and J by 5 bases, with 16 bases between the two germline ends. This CDR3 reads CASSFAPAGATEAFF. The DNA of the CDR3 is TGCGCCAGCAGCTTCGCCCCCGCGGGGGCTACTGAAGCTTTCTTT.

This chain joins TRBV5-1 and TRBJ1-5, with D perhaps TRBD1 (6 bases). The germline V gene encodes CDR1 SGHRS and CDR2 YFSETQ. Trimming removed 5 bases at V and 4 bases at J, with 13 bases between. CDR3 length equals 14 residues. In DNA form, the CDR3 reads TGCGCCAGCAGGGGGGCAGGCCCAAATCAGCCCCAGCATTTT. Amino acids: CASRGAGPNQPQHF.

The CDR3 nucleotides are TGTGCCTGGAGTCCGGACAGAAGGAATTCACCCCTCCACTTT. Protein: CAWSPDRRNSPLHF. The gene calls are TRBV30 and TRBJ1-6; D possibly corresponds to TRBD1 (6 bases). V lost 2 bases and J lost 7, with 12 bases in between. The germline V gene has CDR1 GTSNPN and CDR2 SVGIG (reference sequence). This CDR3 comprises 14 residues.

The genes are TRBV4-2 and TRBJ1-1, with D perhaps matching TRBD1 (5 bases). Germline CDR1 is LGHNA and CDR2 is YNFKEQ. The CDR3 sequence is 19 residues long. The ends were cut back, 1 base at V and 0 bases at J, with 21 bases in the middle. The CDR3 nucleotides are TGTGCCAGCAGCCAAGTCAGGGCGATTCGTGTATTCATGAACACTGAAGCTTTCTTT. Protein sequence: CASSQVRAIRVFMNTEAFF.

V is TRBV10-3 and J is TRBJ2-7; 12 bases are shared with TRBD2. CDR3 length: 14 residues. Germline CDR1 reads ENHRY; CDR2 reads SYGVKD. The V gene end was trimmed by 6 bases and the J gene end by 2 bases; junction bases not matched to a gene: 2. The CDR3 sequence is CAIRTSGGTYEQYF. CDR3 in DNA: TGTGCCATCAGGACTAGCGGGGGTACCTACGAGCAGTACTTC.

The rearrangement joins TRBV2 to TRBJ2-1, with 10 bases lining up with TRBD2. Germline V gene data show CDR1 as SNHLY and CDR2 as FYNNEI. The CDR3 covers 16 residues. V lost 3 bases to trimming and J lost 0 bases; unmatched junction nucleotides: 2. For the CDR3, the DNA is TGTGCCAGCAGTGATTTAGCGGGAGGCTCCTACAATGAGCAGTTCTTC. Translated, it gives CASSDLAGGSYNEQFF.

As regards this clone: A junction end diverges from the germline sequence, so it may reflect a read error. The chain links TRBV5-4 to TRBJ1-1; D possibly corresponds to TRBD1 (5 bases). The CDR3 has 13 amino acids. Germline-derived CDR1 and CDR2 are SGHNT and YYREEE (reference sequence). DNA for the CDR3: TGCGCCAGCAGCCAGGGAGGCAACACTGAAGCTTTCTTT. Translated, it gives CASSQGGNTEAFF.

The chain carries TRBV4-2 and TRBJ1-2; D is perhaps TRBD1 (5 bases). The CDR3 has 13 amino acids. The V gene's germline CDR1 is LGHNA and CDR2 YNFKEQ. Trimming took 8 bases from V and 6 from J, leaving 16 bases between them. The DNA of the CDR3 is TGTGCCAGCCTGTTCATCGGGGGAAATGGCTACACCTTC. It is translated as CASLFIGGNGYTF.

This chain links TRBV28 with TRBJ2-7, with TRBD2 matching over 14 bases. The junction had 5 bases not matched to a gene; V was cut back by 5 bases and J by 5 bases. The germline gives CDR1 MDHEN, CDR2 SYDVKM. CDR3 length: 15 amino acids. This chain's CDR3 is CASSRGTSGGNEQYF. The CDR3 DNA reads TGTGCCAGCAGTCGAGGGACTAGCGGGGGTAACGAGCAGTACTTC.

This chain's CDR3 is CASSLAISGGALEQFF. CDR3 in DNA: TGTGCCAGCAGCTTGGCGATTAGCGGGGGGGCCCTTGAGCAGTTCTTC. This chain uses TRBV5-5 with TRBJ2-1; 11 bases map to TRBD2. The trim removed 0 bases at V and 9 bases at J, leaving 8 bases unmatched. Germline CDR1 is SGHKS and CDR2 is YYEKEE (reference sequence). The CDR3 extends over 16 amino acids.

For the CDR3, the DNA is TGTGCCAGCAGCTTAGAACAAGCAGGGTACACTGAAGCTTTCTTT. This translates into CASSLEQAGYTEAFF. V and J are TRBV5-4 and TRBJ1-1; weak D call: TRBD1 (5 bases). Germline V CDR1 and CDR2: SGHNT, YYREEE (reference sequence). This CDR3 is 15 amino acids long. V was shortened by 2 bases and J by 3 bases, with 14 bases between the two germline ends. The full variable domain, rest sourced from reference TRBV5-4 and TRBJ1-1, is ETGVTQSPTHLIKTRGQQVTLRCSSQSGHNTVSWYQQALGQGPQFIFQYYREEENGRGNFPPRFSGLQFPNYSSELNVNALELDDSALYLCASSLEQAGYTEAFFGQGTRLTVV.

The rearrangement uses TRBV19 and TRBJ2-3; 10 bases line up with TRBD2. The CDR3 is made up of 15 amino acids. Germline loops: CDR1 LNHDA, CDR2 SQIVND (reference sequence). Unmatched junction bases numbered 4, after V lost 6 bases and J lost 1 base. The CDR3 loop is CASREGTSGTDTQYF. As DNA, the CDR3 is TGTGCCAGTAGAGAAGGGACTAGCGGCACAGATACGCAGTATTTT.

The chain links TRBV27 to TRBJ1-1, with 7 bases identical to TRBD1. This CDR3 contains 15 residues. Unmatched junction bases numbered 6, after V lost 5 bases and J lost 0 bases. The germline V gene encodes CDR1 MNHEY and CDR2 SMNVEV (reference sequence). The CDR3 nucleotides read TGTGCCAGCAGTCCCCTTGGACAGGTGAACACTGAAGCTTTCTTT. Amino acid sequence: CASSPLGQVNTEAFF.

The table lists this clone with a few counts. The chain has TRBV5-4 and TRBJ2-5, with TRBD2 identical over 7 bases. The CDR3 length is 14 residues. Germline CDR1 and CDR2: SGHNT and YYREEE (reference sequence). J lost 4 bases, V lost 3 bases, and 6 bases had no gene match. The CDR3 nucleotides are TGTGCCAGCAGCTGGGGCGGGAGCACAGAGACCCAGTACTTC. Residues: CASSWGGSTETQYF.

This chain connects TRBV5-6 to TRBJ1-2; a weak D match, TRBD1 (6 bases). Germline V lookup: CDR1 SGHDT, CDR2 YYEEEE. V was clipped by 3 bases and J by 3 bases, with 18 bases between them. There are 16 residues in the CDR3. CDR3 in amino acids: CASSSRHGGADYGYTF. The CDR3 coding sequence is TGTGCCAGCAGCTCCCGCCACGGGGGGGCGGACTATGGCTACACCTTC.

The chain is built from TRBV18 and TRBJ2-7; TRBD2 matches at 9 bases. With V trimmed by 0 bases and J by 0 bases, 6 bases remained unmatched. CDR1 is KGHSH and CDR2 is LQKENI in the germline V gene. This CDR3 comprises 17 residues. The CDR3 DNA sequence: TGTGCCAGCTCACCACCGAAGAGGACTAGCGCCTCCTACGAGCAGTACTTC. Translation gives CASSPPKRTSASYEQYF. The full variable domain, in which reference TRBV18 and TRBJ2-7 provide the parts outside the CDR3, is NAGVMQNPRHLVRRRGQEARLRCSPMKGHSHVYWYRQLPEEGLKFMVYLQKENIIDESGMPKERFSAEFPKEGPSILRIQQVVRGDSAAYFCASSPPKRTSASYEQYFGPGTRLTVT.

The chain recombines TRBV4-2 with TRBJ1-2; the match to TRBD1 covers 7 bases. This CDR3 comprises 15 residues. Germline loops: CDR1 LGHNA, CDR2 YNFKEQ. Losses at the gene ends were 0 bases for V and 1 base for J; bases not matched to a gene: 2. CDR3: CASSQDRGLNYGYTF. CDR3 nucleotide sequence: TGTGCCAGCAGCCAAGATAGGGGGCTTAACTATGGCTACACCTTC.

The chain carries TRBV7-2 and TRBJ2-5, with 7 nucleotides matching TRBD2. The better agreement between TRBJ2-7 and the DNA end casts doubt on the J call. The CDR3 covers 16 residues. CDR1 is SGHTA and CDR2 is FQGNSA in the germline V gene. The chain's CDR3 is CASSHLRGGYSYEQYF. The CDR3 nucleotides read TGTGCCAGCAGCCACCTTCGGGGAGGGTATTCCTACGAGCAGTACTTC.

This chain links TRBV9 with TRBJ2-5, with TRBD1 matching 8 bases. There are 13 residues in the CDR3. Germline CDR1 SGDLS, CDR2 YYNGEE. J gave up 6 bases and V 6 bases, and 7 bases lay outside the gene matches. The CDR3 sequence is CASNRTGPQTQYF. The CDR3 DNA sequence: TGTGCCAGCAATCGGACAGGGCCACAGACCCAGTACTTC. The whole variable domain, remainder taken from reference TRBV9 and TRBJ2-5, is DSGVTQTPKHLITATGQRVTLRCSPRSGDLSVYWYQQSLDQGLQFLIQYYNGEERAKGNILERFSAQQFPDLHSELNLSSLELGDSALYFCASNRTGPQTQYFGPGTRLLVL.

CDR3 in amino acids: CASSYGDRHTEAFF. The CDR3 bases are TGTGCCAGCAGTTATGGAGACAGGCACACTGAAGCTTTCTTT. This chain connects TRBV6-5 to TRBJ1-1, with D perhaps TRBD1 (6 bases). The germline V and J ends were trimmed by 3 bases and 3 bases, with 11 bases remaining between them. There are 14 residues in the CDR3. The V gene's germline CDR1 is MNHEY and CDR2 SVGAGI.

CDR3: CASSLVPRGANVLTF. The CDR3 DNA sequence: TGTGCCAGCAGCTTAGTCCCGAGAGGGGCCAACGTCCTGACTTTC. The chain recombines TRBV11-2 with TRBJ2-6; no clear D gene. This CDR3 is 15 amino acids long. The germline V gene encodes CDR1 SGHAT and CDR2 FQNNGV. V was trimmed by 1 base and J by 4 bases, leaving 8 bases between them. Based on the CDR3 plus reference TRBV11-2 and TRBJ2-6, the full variable domain is EAGVAQSPRYKIIEKRQSVAFWCNPISGHATLYWYQQILGQGPKLLIQFQNNGVVDDSQLPKDRFSAERLKGVDSTLKIQPAKLEDSAVYLCASSLVPRGANVLTFGAGSRLTVL.

Only a few counts were recorded for this clone. The chain is built from TRBV2 and TRBJ1-5, with a weak D call TRBD1 (6 bases). This CDR3 contains 13 residues. V lost 8 bases and J lost 3, with 11 bases in between. Germline lookup yields CDR1 SNHLY and CDR2 FYNNEI. CDR3: CASSGVLNQPQHF. The CDR3 DNA follows: TGTGCCAGCTCAGGGGTCCTCAATCAGCCCCAGCATTTT.

The chain recombines TRBV6-1 with TRBJ1-6, with 9 bases aligning to TRBD1. CDR1 is MNHNS and CDR2 is SASEGT in the germline V gene. With 5 bases clipped from V and 7 bases from J, the junction kept 6 bases outside the gene matches. This CDR3 has 15 residues. The CDR3 DNA reads as TGTGCCAGCAGTATAAACAGGGGGCGGAATTCACCCCTCCACTTT. It yields the protein CASSINRGRNSPLHF.

The V call is TRBV5-1, the J call TRBJ2-3; D remains unclear. The CDR3 length is 12 residues. Trimming pared 4 bases from V and 2 bases from J, leaving 5 bases between. Germline V gene data show CDR1 as SGHRS and CDR2 as YFSETQ. CDR3 amino acids: CASSENTDTQYF. The CDR3 bases are TGCGCCAGCAGCGAGAACACAGATACGCAGTATTTT.

The genes are TRBV5-1 and TRBJ2-2; the match to TRBD2 covers 13 bases. The CDR3 has 17 residues. J gave up 6 bases and V 5 bases, and 10 bases lay outside the gene matches. Germline CDR1 is SGHRS and CDR2 is YFSETQ. The CDR3 DNA is TGCGCCAGCAGAAAGACTAGCGGGAGGTTGGTCGCCGGGGAGCTGTTTTTT. Translation gives CASRKTSGRLVAGELFF.

This clone was seen only once. CDR3 sequence (DNA): TGTGCCAGCAGCTATGGGGCGCGGAGCTATGGCTACACCTTC. It codes for CASSYGARSYGYTF. This chain links TRBV7-2 with TRBJ1-2, with TRBD1 as a possible D gene (5 bases). V lost 4 bases and J lost 4, with 13 bases in between. Germline lookup yields CDR1 SGHTA and CDR2 FQGNSA. This CDR3 has 14 residues.

The chain links TRBV6-6 to TRBJ2-1, with 7 bases identical to TRBD2. Trimming took 9 bases from V and 12 from J; bases not matched to a gene: 14. The CDR3 totals 13 residues. Germline loops: CDR1 MNHNY, CDR2 SVGAGI (reference sequence). The CDR3 DNA sequence: TGTGCCAGTTCTAGCGGTCCTAGGACTGGGCAGTTCTTC. This encodes CASSSGPRTGQFF.

This clone was detected only once. This rearrangement joins TRBV9 to TRBJ2-3; TRBD2 matches at 11 bases. This CDR3 comprises 17 residues. V shed 0 bases and J 3 bases; nucleotides not matched to a gene: 6. The germline gives CDR1 SGDLS, CDR2 YYNGEE. CDR3 sequence: CASSVDPSGRITDTQYF. CDR3 DNA: TGTGCCAGCAGCGTAGATCCTAGCGGGAGGATAACAGATACGCAGTATTTT.